The TCR beta chain described here comes from a study of lymphopenia after photon versus proton radiotherapy. Study results and limitations: Authors raise, but do not show, better survival with proton therapy. Photon-treated patients lost naive T cells and TCR diversity; proton-treated stayed stable. After the lymphocyte nadir, photon-treated repertoires showed oligoclonal expansion, especially of CD8+ Temra cells. A bigger post-nadir fall in TCR diversity correlated inversely with survival time in deceased patients.

Deletions cut 3 bases from V and 10 bases from J, with 13 bases between. The germline V gene encodes CDR1 SGHTA and CDR2 FQGTGA. The CDR3 runs to 13 residues. Details on this clone: Its antigen is not known.

Assay: immunoSEQ multiplex PCR; the TCRdb copy retains only in-frame clones and omits some. The sample has fewer than 20,000 clones, 92% seen once; the top ten hold over 1.5%. The rearrangement joins TRBV7-3 to TRBJ2-1; perhaps TRBD1 as D (6 bases). Specimen: peripheral blood, collected from a patient treated with photon-based radiotherapy. The TCR was taken from a woman aged 40 to 49 with cholangiocarcinoma. CDR3 in amino acids: CASSFGQSGEQFF. The CDR3 DNA sequence: TGTGCCAGCAGCTTCGGACAGTCGGGGGAGCAGTTCTTC.